The rows below give T cell receptor beta chains drawn from one sample of a study of cytomegalovirus exposure and HLA in healthy donors. Produced via immunoSEQ multiplex PCR; TCRdb's table is partial and in-frame only. The top ten clones hold 2% to 2.5% of a sample with more than 80,000 clones, approximately 71% of them seen once. Input material: PBMCs. The receptors here all came from a man in his forties or fifties in good health and CMV-seronegative. The CDR3 runs from the conserved cysteine through the conserved F or W. A D gene is named only where the DNA matches it firmly. Size is omitted from some rows. Given values are once, few, many or a class for expanded clones.

J gene | clone size | V gene | D gene | CDR3 protein | CDR3 DNA
TRBJ2-1 | NA | TRBV15 | NA | CATSSQDRSYNEQFF | TGTGCCACCAGCTCACAGGATAGGTCCTACAATGAGCAGTTCTTC
TRBJ2-3 | NA | TRBV7-2 | TRBD2 | CASSYAGGPDTQYF | TGTGCCAGCAGCTACGCGGGGGGGCCAGATACGCAGTATTTT
TRBJ2-7 | NA | TRBV6-1 | TRBD1 | CASSEQQGPGEQYF | TGTGCCAGCAGTGAGCAACAGGGGCCGGGCGAGCAGTACTTC
TRBJ2-7 | NA | TRBV2 | NA | CASIRDTAGREYF | TGTGCCAGCATCCGGGACACCGCGGGCCGAGAATACTTC
TRBJ2-7 | once | TRBV6-1 | TRBD1 | CASNRDSLYEQYF | TGTGCCAGCAACAGGGACAGCCTCTACGAGCAGTACTTC
TRBJ2-5 | NA | TRBV2 | TRBD2 | CASSAGRIQETQYF | TGTGCCAGCAGCGCCGGGAGGATTCAAGAGACCCAGTACTTC
TRBJ2-3 | few | TRBV6-4 | TRBD2 | CASSEDSGGADTQYF | TGTGCCAGCAGTGAAGACAGCGGGGGCGCAGATACGCAGTATTTT
TRBJ2-7 | NA | TRBV6-1 | TRBD1 | CASSDLGVRTGPREQYF | TGTGCCAGCAGTGATCTTGGGGTTCGGACAGGACCCCGGGAGCAGTACTTC
TRBJ1-5 | NA | TRBV4-1 | TRBD1 | CASSQTGGRGQPQHF | TGCGCCAGCAGTCAGACAGGGGGACGGGGTCAGCCCCAGCATTTT
TRBJ2-5 | NA | TRBV6-6 | TRBD1 | CASSYRDRGREETQYF | TGTGCCAGCAGTTATCGGGACAGGGGGCGCGAGGAGACCCAGTACTTC
TRBJ2-7 | NA | TRBV7-2 | NA | CASSFSGATEQYF | TGTGCCAGCAGCTTCTCAGGGGCCACCGAGCAGTACTTC
TRBJ1-2 | once | TRBV19 | NA | CASSIGGENGYTF | TGTGCCAGTAGTATTGGGGGCGAGAATGGCTACACCTTC
TRBJ2-7 | NA | TRBV27 | TRBD2 | CASSSSTSGDEQYF | TGTGCCAGCAGTTCCTCGACTAGCGGGGACGAGCAGTACTTC
TRBJ2-7 | NA | TRBV28 | TRBD2 | CASNLRGAPYEQYF | TGTGCCAGCAACCTGCGGGGGGCCCCCTACGAGCAGTACTTC
TRBJ2-5 | NA | TRBV23-1 | NA | CASSQSNAGEETQYF | TGCGCCAGCAGTCAATCGAACGCAGGGGAAGAGACCCAGTACTTC
TRBJ2-1 | NA | TRBV7-8 | NA | CASSLDPGLRNEQFF | TGTGCCAGCAGCTTAGACCCGGGTTTGAGGAATGAGCAGTTCTTC
TRBJ2-1 | NA | TRBV27 | NA | CASKSGGANHNEQFF | TGTGCCAGCAAATCGGGGGGCGCGAACCACAATGAGCAGTTCTTC
TRBJ2-7 | once | TRBV19 | TRBD1 | CASSGRTGDYEQYF | TGTGCCAGTAGTGGGCGGACAGGGGACTACGAGCAGTACTTC
TRBJ2-5 | NA | TRBV19 | NA | CASSLSGSVETQYF | TGTGCCAGTAGTTTATCAGGGTCCGTCGAGACCCAGTACTTC
TRBJ2-2 | NA | TRBV5-1 | NA | CASSLGGTGNTGELFF | TGCGCCAGCAGCCTCGGGGGGACAGGGAACACCGGGGAGCTGTTTTTT
TRBJ2-4 | NA | TRBV10-1 | NA | CASSPGHGLLNIQYF | TGCGCCAGCAGCCCAGGACACGGGCTTTTAAACATTCAGTACTTC
TRBJ2-7 | NA | TRBV7-2 | TRBD2 | CAIKASGVYEQYF | TGTGCCATCAAGGCTAGCGGGGTCTACGAGCAGTACTTC
TRBJ1-6 | NA | TRBV19 | NA | CASKYREANSPLHF | TGTGCCAGTAAATACAGGGAAGCTAATTCACCCCTCCACTTT
TRBJ2-7 | NA | TRBV19 | TRBD1 | CASSIRTGTYEQYF | TGTGCCAGTAGTATCCGGACAGGGACGTACGAGCAGTACTTC
TRBJ1-5 | NA | TRBV19 | TRBD1 | CASSIGQGNYQPQHF | TGTGCCAGTAGTATCGGACAGGGAAATTATCAGCCCCAGCATTTT
TRBJ1-3 | NA | TRBV29-1 | NA | CSALGLQDSGNTIYF | TGCAGCGCCCTTGGACTGCAAGACTCTGGAAACACCATATATTTT
TRBJ1-1 | NA | TRBV10-1 | NA | CASSDGGLDTEAFF | TGCGCCAGCAGTGACGGGGGGCTGGATACTGAAGCTTTCTTT
TRBJ2-5 | NA | TRBV5-5 | TRBD2 | CASSLGGTSGGPRTQYF | TGTGCCAGCAGCTTGGGAGGGACTAGCGGGGGTCCGCGGACCCAGTACTTC
TRBJ2-7 | NA | TRBV27 | NA | CASSYPPTDTYEQYF | TGTGCCAGCAGTTATCCCCCGACAGACACCTACGAGCAGTACTTC
TRBJ1-5 | once | TRBV29-1 | NA | CSAGSVGQPQHF | TGCAGCGCGGGGTCCGTCGGTCAGCCCCAGCATTTT
TRBJ2-7 | once | TRBV5-1 | TRBD2 | CASSLLGLAGGYEQYF | TGCGCCAGCAGCCTCTTGGGACTAGCGGGGGGGTACGAGCAGTACTTC
TRBJ1-2 | NA | TRBV19 | NA | CASSRGQNYGYTF | TGTGCCAGTAGTCGCGGACAGAACTATGGCTACACCTTC
TRBJ2-5 | NA | TRBV5-1 | NA | CASSLSAGRRGETQYF | TGCGCCAGCAGCTTGTCCGCAGGCAGGAGGGGTGAGACCCAGTACTTC
TRBJ2-7 | NA | TRBV5-6 | TRBD1 | CASSLPGQGVFYEQYF | TGTGCCAGCAGCTTGCCGGGACAGGGGGTATTCTACGAGCAGTACTTC
TRBJ1-4 | once | TRBV7-2 | NA | CASSPGTLGGEKLFF | TGTGCCAGCAGCCCCGGGACCCTAGGGGGTGAAAAACTGTTTTTT
TRBJ1-2 | NA | TRBV7-2 | TRBD1 | CASSMGQHYGYTF | TGTGCCAGCAGCATGGGACAGCACTATGGCTACACCTTC
TRBJ1-6 | NA | TRBV28 | TRBD1 | CASRVTGYTSPLHF | TGTGCCAGCAGGGTGACAGGGTACACTTCACCCCTCCACTTT
TRBJ2-3 | NA | TRBV7-6 | TRBD1 | CASSLAGRGQGTVDTQYF | TGTGCCAGCAGCTTAGCAGGAAGGGGACAGGGTACGGTAGATACGCAGTATTTT
TRBJ2-4 | few | TRBV7-9 | TRBD2 | CSSSFGGGLAKNIQYF | TGTTCCAGCAGCTTTGGGGGAGGGCTAGCCAAAAACATTCAGTACTTC
TRBJ2-1 | NA | TRBV5-1 | NA | CASSEDNSYNEQFF | TGCGCCAGCAGCGAGGACAACTCCTACAATGAGCAGTTCTTC
TRBJ1-6 | NA | TRBV6-5 | NA | CASSYGRSFNSPLHF | TGTGCCAGCAGTTACGGTCGGTCCTTTAATTCACCCCTCCACTTT
TRBJ1-6 | NA | TRBV5-6 | NA | CASSLGELPLHF | TGTGCCAGCAGCTTGGGCGAGTTACCCCTCCACTTT
TRBJ1-1 | NA | TRBV15 | NA | CATSRDRSKKAFF | TGTGCCACCAGCAGAGACAGGTCGAAGAAAGCTTTCTTT
TRBJ2-7 | NA | TRBV1 | NA | CTSQESYEQYF | TGCACCAGCCAAGAGTCCTACGAGCAGTACTTC
TRBJ2-1 | NA | TRBV2 | NA | CASRQGRNEQFF | TGTGCCAGCAGACAGGGAAGAAATGAGCAGTTCTTC
TRBJ1-1 | NA | TRBV5-1 | NA | CASSLAGEGLAFF | TGCGCCAGCAGCCTCGCCGGCGAGGGACTGGCTTTCTTT
TRBJ2-2 | few | TRBV4-1 | TRBD1 | CASRQGQGVTNTGELFF | TGCGCCAGCAGACAAGGACAGGGAGTAACGAACACCGGGGAGCTGTTTTTT
TRBJ1-3 | NA | TRBV5-4 | TRBD1 | CASSIDPTGTGNTIYF | TGTGCCAGCAGCATAGACCCGACAGGGACTGGAAACACCATATATTTT
TRBJ1-1 | NA | TRBV5-1 | NA | CASSLGLRAGSTSEAFF | TGCGCCAGCAGCTTGGGGTTACGGGCAGGGTCAACTTCTGAAGCTTTCTTT